The 20 T cell receptor beta chains given below trace back to one sample, sequenced in a study of identifying expanded T cells in peripheral blood. Only in-frame clones appear in the TCRdb table, and some are missing; sequencing was by immunoSEQ multiplex PCR. There are approximately 90,000 clones in the sample; around nine tenths occur only once, and approximately 3.9% lies in the top ten. Specimen: blood. The receptors derive from a person aged 18 to 75 in good health.

The V gene is TRBV9, the J gene TRBJ2-4; D is unclear. The CDR3 sequence is 14 residues long. The V gene's germline CDR1 is SGDLS and CDR2 YYNGEE. V gave up 4 bases and J gave up 0 bases, with 8 bases separating them. CDR3 bases: TGTGCCAGCAGCCCCGGGTTAGCCAAAAACATTCAGTACTTC. As protein: CASSPGLAKNIQYF.

The chain carries TRBV30 and TRBJ1-6; D is unclear. The CDR3 covers 12 residues. V shed 2 bases and J shed 10 bases, with 9 bases lying between them. Germline V gene sequence: CDR1 GTSNPN, CDR2 SVGIG (reference sequence). In nucleotides, the CDR3 is TGTGCCTGGAGTCCGTCAGGATCACCCCTCCACTTT. This translates into CAWSPSGSPLHF.

The chain employs TRBV11-2 and TRBJ2-3, with 8 positions matching TRBD1. With 5 bases clipped from V and 6 bases from J, the junction kept 4 bases outside the gene matches. Germline-derived CDR1 and CDR2 are SGHAT and FQNNGV. The length of the CDR3 is 13 residues. The CDR3 sequence is CASSTDRVDTQYF. The CDR3 DNA is TGTGCCAGCAGCACGGACAGGGTTGATACGCAGTATTTT.

The gene calls are TRBV5-4 and TRBJ2-4, with no clear D. CDR1 and CDR2 from the germline V gene are SGHNT and YYREEE (reference sequence). Trimming pared 4 bases from V and 0 bases from J, leaving 14 bases between. The CDR3 totals 16 residues. In DNA, the CDR3 is TGTGCCAGCAGCGCCGTCGGTCCTCTAGCCAAAAACATTCAGTACTTC. Translating gives CASSAVGPLAKNIQYF.

The chain carries TRBV25-1 and TRBJ2-2; D gene uncertain. The CDR3 contains 15 residues. Germline V lookup: CDR1 MGHDK, CDR2 SYGVNS. V gave up 2 bases and J gave up 3 bases, with 10 bases separating them. The CDR3 DNA reads TGTGCCAGCAGTGAAATGAGCCAGTACACCGGGGAGCTGTTTTTT. This codes for CASSEMSQYTGELFF.

The chain carries TRBV9 and TRBJ2-5; possibly TRBD1 or TRBD2 for D (6 bases each). With 4 bases removed from V and 1 base from J, the gap between germline ends came to 14 bases. The CDR3 sequence is 15 residues long. CDR1 is SGDLS and CDR2 is YYNGEE in the germline V gene. The CDR3 region has the DNA TGTGCCAGCAGCCTGGGGGGCGGCAGCCAAGAGACCCAGTACTTC. Its protein is CASSLGGGSQETQYF.

CDR3 amino acids: CASSWGQGAVEKLFF. In DNA form, the CDR3 reads TGTGCCAGCAGTTGGGGACAGGGGGCGGTTGAAAAACTGTTTTTT. This sequence joins TRBV27 and TRBJ1-4; 12 nucleotides match TRBD1. Looked up from germline, CDR1 is MNHEY and CDR2 is SMNVEV (reference sequence). The CDR3 contains 15 residues. Losses at the gene ends were 4 bases for V and 7 bases for J; bases not matched to a gene: 4.

The sample holds one count of this clone. A read error may produce the germline difference seen at one junction end. This chain uses TRBV7-6 with TRBJ2-3, with TRBD2 identical over 11 bases. Germline CDR1 is SGHVS and CDR2 is FNYEAQ. The CDR3 loop spans 15 amino acids. CDR3: CASSLAGGSTDTQYF. CDR3 coding DNA: TGTGCCAGCAGCCTAGCGGGGGGCAGCACAGATACGCAGTATTTT.

This chain links TRBV19 with TRBJ2-2; 9 bases map to TRBD1. Germline V gives CDR1 LNHDA, CDR2 SQIVND (reference sequence). Trimming at V came to 5 bases and at J to 5 bases, leaving 12 bases not matched to a gene. This CDR3 has 17 residues. The CDR3 coding sequence is TGTGCCAGTAGTCCTAGGCCGGGACAGGGCTATACCGGGGAGCTGTTTTTT. It is translated as CASSPRPGQGYTGELFF.

The chain is built from TRBV30 and TRBJ2-3, with 8 bases lining up with TRBD2. CDR1 and CDR2 (germline): GTSNPN, SVGIG (reference sequence). This CDR3 is 12 amino acids long. The V gene end was trimmed by 5 bases and the J gene end by 6 bases; junction bases not matched to a gene: 4. Here the CDR3 reads CAWLVAGDTQYF. CDR3 sequence (DNA): TGTGCCTGGCTCGTAGCGGGGGATACGCAGTATTTT.

This clone was found once. This chain connects TRBV7-9 to TRBJ2-7; no clear D gene. The CDR3 consists of 12 residues. The germline gives CDR1 SEHNR, CDR2 FQNEAQ (reference sequence). The V gene lost 2 bases and the J gene lost 5 bases, with 7 bases spanning the gap. The CDR3 region has the DNA TGTGCCAGCAGCTTAATAGGGAACGAGCAGTACTTC. Translating it yields CASSLIGNEQYF.

The chain recombines TRBV10-3 with TRBJ2-2; TRBD2 matches 8 bases. With 10 bases clipped from V and 6 bases from J, the junction kept 16 bases outside the gene matches. Per germline, CDR1 ENHRY and CDR2 SYGVKD. The CDR3 length is 16 residues. In DNA form, the CDR3 reads TGTGCCACCAAGTATCGGCGGGAGGAGGTGTCCGGGGAGCTGTTTTTT. Translating it yields CATKYRREEVSGELFF.

This rearrangement joins TRBV5-1 to TRBJ2-1; D gene ambiguous. This CDR3 has 13 residues. V shed 6 bases and J shed 5 bases, with 12 bases lying between them. Germline-derived CDR1 and CDR2 are SGHRS and YFSETQ. CDR3 protein: CASTPDNHNEQFF. DNA of the CDR3: TGCGCCAGCACCCCCGACAACCACAATGAGCAGTTCTTC.

The V and J genes are TRBV28 and TRBJ2-1; 9 nucleotides align to TRBD1. Germline loops: CDR1 MDHEN, CDR2 SYDVKM. V was clipped by 6 bases and J by 6 bases; unmatched bases: 9. The CDR3 is 15 amino acids. As DNA, the CDR3 is TGTGCCAGCAGGCCTTCCGGGACAGGGATCAATGAGCAGTTCTTC. Its translation is CASRPSGTGINEQFF.

V usage is TRBV28 and J usage is TRBJ2-7; maybe TRBD1 (6 bases). Trimming cost V 6 bases and J 2 bases, with 20 bases left between them. The germline gives CDR1 MDHEN, CDR2 SYDVKM. CDR3 length equals 16 residues. The CDR3 DNA reads TGTGCCAGCAGCGCTCCCGGGACAACTCCGACCTACGAGCAGTACTTC. As protein: CASSAPGTTPTYEQYF.

This chain uses TRBV5-1 with TRBJ1-2, with D possibly matching TRBD1 (5 bases). The V and J ends lost 0 bases and 7 bases respectively, with 10 bases between them. The CDR3 consists of 13 residues. Germline loops: CDR1 SGHRS, CDR2 YFSETQ. This CDR3 reads CASSLDGGGGYTF. The DNA for the CDR3 is TGCGCCAGCAGCTTGGACGGGGGAGGTGGCTACACCTTC.

The chain has TRBV19 and TRBJ2-3, with D possibly matching TRBD1 (6 bases). The CDR3 spans 13 residues. Germline assignment: CDR1 LNHDA and CDR2 SQIVND (reference sequence). Trimming pared 7 bases from V and 3 bases from J, leaving 11 bases between. CDR3 DNA sequence: TGTGCCAGTAAAGGGGGAGCGACAGATACGCAGTATTTT. This gives the protein CASKGGATDTQYF.

The rearrangement joins TRBV2 to TRBJ2-5; TRBD1 or TRBD2 may be the D gene (5 bases each). The V and J ends lost 7 bases and 2 bases respectively, with 17 bases between them. The CDR3 loop spans 15 amino acids. The V gene's germline CDR1 is SNHLY and CDR2 FYNNEI. The CDR3 here is CASTTDRGGQETQYF. The CDR3 bases are TGTGCCAGCACTACTGATAGGGGCGGGCAAGAGACCCAGTACTTC.

J is TRBJ1-1 and V is TRBV7-9, with D perhaps matching TRBD1 (6 bases). CDR3 size: 14 residues. Germline values: CDR1 SEHNR, CDR2 FQNEAQ (reference sequence). V lost 0 bases and J lost 5, with 10 bases in between. CDR3 amino acids: CASSLATGRTEAFF. DNA of the CDR3: TGTGCCAGCAGCTTAGCCACAGGGAGAACTGAAGCTTTCTTT.

The V call is TRBV5-6, the J call TRBJ1-1; D ambiguous. The CDR3 covers 13 residues. CDR1 SGHDT and CDR2 YYEEEE come from the germline V gene. The ends were cut back, 0 bases at V and 1 base at J, with 4 bases in the middle. The CDR3 sequence: CASSLERNTEAFF. CDR3 bases: TGTGCCAGCAGCTTGGAGCGGAACACTGAAGCTTTCTTT. The whole variable domain, filled in from reference TRBV5-6 and TRBJ1-1, reads DAGVTQSPTHLIKTRGQQVTLRCSPKSGHDTVSWYQQALGQGPQFIFQYYEEEERQRGNFPDRFSGHQFPNYSSELNVNALLLGDSALYLCASSLERNTEAFFGQGTRLTVV.